The entry below describes one TCR beta chain. From RNA transcripts, TCR beta CDR3 regions were amplified. First-round RT-PCR of the TCR CDR3 relied on the HTBI primer set. MiXCR was run by TCRdb on the multiplex PCR reads, yielding one entry per CDR3 protein. This sample has 300,000 to 350,000 distinct CDR3 sequences, with around 13% found just once. The data derive from a study of T cells in Graves' hyperthyroidism and ophthalmopathy. CDR3 length: 13 amino acids. The V gene's germline CDR1 is SGHRS and CDR2 YFSETQ. Trimming shortened V by 4 bases and J by 2 bases, and 10 bases separated the two germline ends. If no ophthalmopathy progression occurred within 18 months, Graves' hyperthyroidism was stable. Each diagnosis was grounded in clinical symptoms, serum thyroxine and TRAb, thyroid ultrasound, and orbital computed tomography.

The sample comprised blood. The TCR originated in a woman aged 25 to 39 with Graves' hyperthyroidism. The gene calls are TRBV5-1 and TRBJ2-7; the D is unclear. In nucleotides, the CDR3 is TGCGCCAGCAGCGGAACGTCCACCTACGAGCAGTACTTC. Translation gives CASSGTSTYEQYF.